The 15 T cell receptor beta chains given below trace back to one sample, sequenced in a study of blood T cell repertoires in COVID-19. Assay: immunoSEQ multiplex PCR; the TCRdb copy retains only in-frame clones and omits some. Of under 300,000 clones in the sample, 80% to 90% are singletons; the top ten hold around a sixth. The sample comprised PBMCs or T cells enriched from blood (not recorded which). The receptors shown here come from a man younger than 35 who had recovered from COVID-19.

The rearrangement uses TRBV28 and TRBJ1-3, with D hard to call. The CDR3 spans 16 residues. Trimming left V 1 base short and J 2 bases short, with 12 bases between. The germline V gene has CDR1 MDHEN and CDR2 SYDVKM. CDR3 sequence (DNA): TGTGCCAGCAGTTTATTGCCGGGGAGCCCTGGAAACACCATATATTTT. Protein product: CASSLLPGSPGNTIYF.

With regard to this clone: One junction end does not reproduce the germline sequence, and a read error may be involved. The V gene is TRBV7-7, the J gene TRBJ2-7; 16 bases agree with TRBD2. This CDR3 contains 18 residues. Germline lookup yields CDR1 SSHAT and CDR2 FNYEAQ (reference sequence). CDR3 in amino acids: CASRPGTSGRGNSYEQYF. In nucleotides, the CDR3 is TGTGCTAGCAGGCCCGGGACTAGCGGGAGGGGGAACTCCTACGAGCAGTACTTC.

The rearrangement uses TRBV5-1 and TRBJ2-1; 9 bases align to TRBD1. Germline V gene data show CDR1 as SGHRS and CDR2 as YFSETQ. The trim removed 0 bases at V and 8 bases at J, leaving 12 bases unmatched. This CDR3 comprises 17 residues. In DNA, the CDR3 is TGCGCCAGCAGCTTGGCCTGGACAGGGGACTGGGGGGATGAGCAGTTCTTC. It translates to CASSLAWTGDWGDEQFF.

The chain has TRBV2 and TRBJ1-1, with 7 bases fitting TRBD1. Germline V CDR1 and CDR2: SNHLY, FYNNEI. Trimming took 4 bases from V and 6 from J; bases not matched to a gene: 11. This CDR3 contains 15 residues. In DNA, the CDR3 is TGTGCCAGCAGTGCTCTGACAGGGTTGGCGGCTGAAGCTTTCTTT. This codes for CASSALTGLAAEAFF.

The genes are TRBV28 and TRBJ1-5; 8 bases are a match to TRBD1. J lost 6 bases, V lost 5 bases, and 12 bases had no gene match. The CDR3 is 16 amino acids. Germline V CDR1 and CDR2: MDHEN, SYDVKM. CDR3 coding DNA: TGTGCCAGCAGTCCCCCCTGGCAGGGGGCGTCTCAGCCCCAGCATTTT. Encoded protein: CASSPPWQGASQPQHF. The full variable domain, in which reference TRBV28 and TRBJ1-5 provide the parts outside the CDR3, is DVKVTQSSRYLVKRTGEKVFLECVQDMDHENMFWYRQDPGLGLRLIYFSYDVKMKEKGDIPEGYSVSREKKERFSLILESASTNQTSMYLCASSPPWQGASQPQHFGDGTRLSIL.

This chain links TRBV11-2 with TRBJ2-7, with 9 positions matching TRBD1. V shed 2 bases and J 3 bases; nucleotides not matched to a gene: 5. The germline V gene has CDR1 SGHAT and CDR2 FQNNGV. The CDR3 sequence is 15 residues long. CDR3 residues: CASSLMLTGGYEQYF. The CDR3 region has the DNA TGTGCCAGCAGCTTAATGTTGACAGGGGGCTACGAGCAGTACTTC.

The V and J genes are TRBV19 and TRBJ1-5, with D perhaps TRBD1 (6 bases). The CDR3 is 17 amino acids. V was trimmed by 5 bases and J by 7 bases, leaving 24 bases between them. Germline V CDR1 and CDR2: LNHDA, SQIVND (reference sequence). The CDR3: CASSWATGGQGGQPQHF. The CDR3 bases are TGTGCCAGTAGTTGGGCCACGGGGGGCCAGGGAGGACAGCCCCAGCATTTT.

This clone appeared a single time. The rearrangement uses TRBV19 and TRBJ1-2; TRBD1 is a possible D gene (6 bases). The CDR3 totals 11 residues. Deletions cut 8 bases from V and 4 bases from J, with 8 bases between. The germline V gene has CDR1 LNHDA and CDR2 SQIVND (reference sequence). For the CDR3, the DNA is TGTGCCAGTGCGGACAGCTATGGCTACACCTTC. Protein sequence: CASADSYGYTF.

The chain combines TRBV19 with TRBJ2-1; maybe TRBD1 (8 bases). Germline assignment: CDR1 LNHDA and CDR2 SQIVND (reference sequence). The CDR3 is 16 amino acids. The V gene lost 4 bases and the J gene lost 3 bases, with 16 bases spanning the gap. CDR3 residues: CASSRATGGGYNEQFF. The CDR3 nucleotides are TGTGCCAGTAGTAGGGCCACAGGGGGGGGCTACAATGAGCAGTTCTTC.

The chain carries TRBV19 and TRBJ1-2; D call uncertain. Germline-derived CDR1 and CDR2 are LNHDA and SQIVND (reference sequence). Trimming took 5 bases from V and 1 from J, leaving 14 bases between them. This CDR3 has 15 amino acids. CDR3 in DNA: TGTGCCAGTAGTGCGCCCGGGTTGTTTAACTATGGCTACACCTTC. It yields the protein CASSAPGLFNYGYTF.

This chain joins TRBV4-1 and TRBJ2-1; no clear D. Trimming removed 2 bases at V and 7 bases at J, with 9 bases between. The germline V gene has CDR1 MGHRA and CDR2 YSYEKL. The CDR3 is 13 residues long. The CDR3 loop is CASSQYSSNEQFF. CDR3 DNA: TGCGCCAGCAGCCAATACAGTTCGAATGAGCAGTTCTTC.

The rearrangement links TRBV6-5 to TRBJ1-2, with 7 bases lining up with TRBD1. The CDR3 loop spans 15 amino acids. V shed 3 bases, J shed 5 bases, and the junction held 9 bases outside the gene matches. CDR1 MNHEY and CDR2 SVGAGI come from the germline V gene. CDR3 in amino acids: CASSYGWDRSYGYTF. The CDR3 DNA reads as TGTGCCAGCAGTTATGGCTGGGACAGATCTTATGGCTACACCTTC.

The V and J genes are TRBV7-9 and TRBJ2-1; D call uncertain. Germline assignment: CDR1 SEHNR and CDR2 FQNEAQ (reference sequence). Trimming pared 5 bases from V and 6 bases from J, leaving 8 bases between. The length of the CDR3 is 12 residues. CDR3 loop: CASSPPLNEQFF. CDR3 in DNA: TGTGCCAGCAGCCCCCCCCTCAATGAGCAGTTCTTC.

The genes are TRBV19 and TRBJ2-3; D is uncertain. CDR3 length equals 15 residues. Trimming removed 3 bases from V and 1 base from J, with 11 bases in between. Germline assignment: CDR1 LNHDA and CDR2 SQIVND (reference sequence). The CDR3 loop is CASSIWSSGTDTQYF. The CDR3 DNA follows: TGTGCCAGTAGTATTTGGTCGAGCGGCACAGATACGCAGTATTTT.

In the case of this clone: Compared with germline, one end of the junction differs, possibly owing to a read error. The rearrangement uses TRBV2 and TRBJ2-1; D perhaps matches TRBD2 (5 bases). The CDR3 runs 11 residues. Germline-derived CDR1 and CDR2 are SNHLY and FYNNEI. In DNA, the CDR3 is TGTGCCAGTCAGTTGTACAGACGGGGTGTCTTC. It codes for CASQLYRRGVF.